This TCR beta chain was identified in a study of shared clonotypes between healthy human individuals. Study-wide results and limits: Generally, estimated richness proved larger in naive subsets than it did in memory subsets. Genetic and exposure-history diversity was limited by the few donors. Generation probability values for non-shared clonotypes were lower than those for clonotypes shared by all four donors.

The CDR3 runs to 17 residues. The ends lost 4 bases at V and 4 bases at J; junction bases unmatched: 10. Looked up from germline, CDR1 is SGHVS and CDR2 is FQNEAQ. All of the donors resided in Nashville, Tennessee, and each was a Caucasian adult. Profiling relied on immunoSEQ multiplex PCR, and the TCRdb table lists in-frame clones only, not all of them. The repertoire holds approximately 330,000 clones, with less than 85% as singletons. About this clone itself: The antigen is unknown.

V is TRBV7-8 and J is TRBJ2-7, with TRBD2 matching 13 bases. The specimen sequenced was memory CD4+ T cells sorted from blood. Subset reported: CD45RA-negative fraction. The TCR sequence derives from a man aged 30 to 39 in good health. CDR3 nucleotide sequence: TGTGCCAGCAGCTCGGGACTAGCGGGAACTTCAATGTACGAGCAGTACTTC. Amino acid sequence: CASSSGLAGTSMYEQYF.